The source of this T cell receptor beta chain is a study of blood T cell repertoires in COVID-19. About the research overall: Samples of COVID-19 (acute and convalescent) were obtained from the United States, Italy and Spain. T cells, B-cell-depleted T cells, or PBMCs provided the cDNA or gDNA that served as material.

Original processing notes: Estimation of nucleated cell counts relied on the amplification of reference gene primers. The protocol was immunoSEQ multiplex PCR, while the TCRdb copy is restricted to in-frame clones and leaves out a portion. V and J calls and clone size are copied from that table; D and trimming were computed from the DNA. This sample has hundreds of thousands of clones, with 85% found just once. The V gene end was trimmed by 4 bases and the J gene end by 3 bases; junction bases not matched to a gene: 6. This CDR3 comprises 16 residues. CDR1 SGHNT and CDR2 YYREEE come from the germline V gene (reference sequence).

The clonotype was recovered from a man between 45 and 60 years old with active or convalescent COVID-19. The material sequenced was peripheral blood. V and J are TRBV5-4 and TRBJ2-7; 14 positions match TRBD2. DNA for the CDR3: TGTGCCAGCAGCCCTGGGACTAGCGGGAGTGGCTACGAGCAGTACTTC. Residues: CASSPGTSGSGYEQYF. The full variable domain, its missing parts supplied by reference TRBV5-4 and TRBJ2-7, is ETGVTQSPTHLIKTRGQQVTLRCSSQSGHNTVSWYQQALGQGPQFIFQYYREEENGRGNFPPRFSGLQFPNYSSELNVNALELDDSALYLCASSPGTSGSGYEQYFGPGTRLTVT.